This T cell receptor (beta chain) was captured by sequencing in a study of cytomegalovirus exposure and HLA in healthy donors. Study-wide context: When 300 to 400 donors were genotyped, around 77% of them were found to fall in the Caucasian-associated ancestry cluster. General study points: A missense DCLRE1C variant was associated with V- and J-gene trimming of TCR beta chains in a later analysis, and an independent cohort replicated the association.

This clone has only a few counts. Its specificity is unknown. The germline V gene encodes CDR1 SEHNR and CDR2 FQNEAQ (reference sequence). The CDR3 extends over 16 amino acids. The germline V and J ends were trimmed by 1 base and 6 bases, with 17 bases remaining between them. It was with 60 Vbeta and 13 Jbeta primers that the PCR ran. Sequenced by immunoSEQ multiplex PCR; TCRdb stores in-frame clones only, minus some. The profile covers around 98,000 clones, with about three quarters appearing a single time and roughly 1.5% taken by the ten largest. This TCR was recovered from a man aged 35-49 years in good health and CMV-seronegative. Sample: PBMCs. V usage is TRBV7-9 and J usage is TRBJ2-3; weak D call: TRBD2 (7 bases). CDR3 residues: CASSLGPRGALDTQYF. The CDR3 DNA follows: TGTGCCAGCAGCTTAGGCCCCCGGGGGGCCTTGGATACGCAGTATTTT.